What follows are 9 T cell receptor beta chains derived from one specimen sequenced in a study. Each CDR3 protein is one row after TCRdb ran MiXCR on the RT-PCR reads. The sample lists more than 550,000 distinct CDR3 sequences; 13% to 15% were seen once. The sample taken for sequencing was memory CD4+ T cells from blood. These receptors were taken from a female donor in good health, serving as a healthy control.

The chain employs TRBV6-5 and TRBJ1-5; D might be TRBD1 (6 bases). V was pared by 5 bases and J by 4 bases, with 21 bases between. The CDR3 length is 17 residues. Per the germline V gene, CDR1 is MNHEY and CDR2 is SVGAGI. CDR3 nucleotide sequence: TGTGCCAGCAGTCCGGGACACACGGGCAATCGGAATCAGCCCCAGCATTTT. Protein sequence: CASSPGHTGNRNQPQHF.

The gene calls are TRBV7-3 and TRBJ1-3; the D is unclear. CDR3 length equals 15 residues. V lost 5 bases and J lost 4, with 15 bases in between. Per the germline V gene, CDR1 is SGHTA and CDR2 is FQGTGA. DNA for the CDR3: TGTGCCAGCAGCCCTACGTCGGGGTCCGGAAACACCATATATTTT. Translating it yields CASSPTSGSGNTIYF.

This clonotype turned up a few times. J is TRBJ1-2 and V is TRBV6-1, with TRBD1 identical over 8 bases. The CDR3 consists of 14 residues. Trimming took 3 bases from V and 13 from J; bases not matched to a gene: 13. CDR1 MNHNS and CDR2 SASEGT come from the germline V gene. In DNA, the CDR3 is TGTGCCAGCAGTGATTCTGACAGGGGAGCCAAGGCCACCTTC. It yields the protein CASSDSDRGAKATF.

This clonotype was picked up a small number of times. The rearrangement joins TRBV27 to TRBJ1-2, with 11 bases fitting TRBD1. The length of the CDR3 is 15 residues. The germline V gene has CDR1 MNHEY and CDR2 SMNVEV (reference sequence). The V and J ends lost 5 bases and 4 bases, in that order; junction bases with no gene match: 6. CDR3 DNA: TGTGCCAGCAGTCAAAGGACAGGGGGCAGCTATGGCTACACCTTC. Its translation is CASSQRTGGSYGYTF.

The rearrangement links TRBV19 to TRBJ2-5, with 7 bases aligning to TRBD1. The CDR3 runs 14 residues. Germline CDR1 reads LNHDA; CDR2 reads SQIVND (reference sequence). V was pared by 5 bases and J by 5 bases, with 8 bases of the junction left unmatched. CDR3: CASSRDRVMETQYF. Written as DNA, the CDR3 is TGTGCCAGTAGTCGCGACAGGGTGATGGAGACCCAGTACTTC.

This clonotype has a handful of counts. The chain recombines TRBV7-2 with TRBJ2-1; D possibly corresponds to TRBD2 (6 bases). The length of the CDR3 is 16 residues. Trimming removed 4 bases at V and 0 bases at J, with 13 bases between. Germline V gene sequence: CDR1 SGHTA, CDR2 FQGNSA. CDR3 protein: CASSSRGGSSYNEQFF. CDR3 bases: TGTGCCAGCAGCTCTAGGGGAGGAAGCTCCTACAATGAGCAGTTCTTC.

This chain links TRBV7-3 with TRBJ2-1, with 14 nucleotides matching TRBD2. The length of the CDR3 is 21 residues. Per germline, CDR1 SGHTA and CDR2 FQGTGA. The V segment lost 1 base and the J segment 0 bases; nucleotides outside the gene matches: 11. The CDR3 nucleotides read TGTGCCAGCAGCTTAATGGGGACTAGCGGGAGTGGGGGCAGCTCCTACAATGAGCAGTTCTTC. Translation: CASSLMGTSGSGGSSYNEQFF.

This clonotype was detected many times. J is TRBJ2-7 and V is TRBV28; no clear D. Germline V gene data show CDR1 as MDHEN and CDR2 as SYDVKM. The length of the CDR3 is 14 residues. V was pared by 7 bases and J by 0 bases, with 13 bases between. The CDR3 reads CASTPGGSSYEQYF. The CDR3 nucleotides are TGTGCCAGCACCCCAGGCGGAAGCTCCTACGAGCAGTACTTC.

The chain employs TRBV14 and TRBJ1-1; no definite D call. Germline V gene data show CDR1 as SGHDN and CDR2 as FVKESK. This CDR3 spans 14 amino acids. With 1 base removed from V and 3 bases from J, the gap between germline ends came to 9 bases. The CDR3 DNA reads TGTGCCAGCAGCCAAGCCGGGGTGGACACTGAAGCTTTCTTT. It is translated as CASSQAGVDTEAFF.